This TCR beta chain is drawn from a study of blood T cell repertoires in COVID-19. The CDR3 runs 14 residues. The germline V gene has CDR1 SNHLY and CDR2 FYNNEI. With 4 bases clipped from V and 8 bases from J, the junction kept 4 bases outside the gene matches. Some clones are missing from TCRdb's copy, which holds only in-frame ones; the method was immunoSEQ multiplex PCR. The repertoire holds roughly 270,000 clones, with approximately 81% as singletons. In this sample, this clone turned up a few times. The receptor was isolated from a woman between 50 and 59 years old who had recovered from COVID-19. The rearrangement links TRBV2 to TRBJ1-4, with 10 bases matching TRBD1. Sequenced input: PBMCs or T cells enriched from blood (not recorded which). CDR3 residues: CASSADRGYEKLFF. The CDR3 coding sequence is TGTGCCAGCAGTGCGGACAGGGGGTACGAAAAACTGTTTTTT.